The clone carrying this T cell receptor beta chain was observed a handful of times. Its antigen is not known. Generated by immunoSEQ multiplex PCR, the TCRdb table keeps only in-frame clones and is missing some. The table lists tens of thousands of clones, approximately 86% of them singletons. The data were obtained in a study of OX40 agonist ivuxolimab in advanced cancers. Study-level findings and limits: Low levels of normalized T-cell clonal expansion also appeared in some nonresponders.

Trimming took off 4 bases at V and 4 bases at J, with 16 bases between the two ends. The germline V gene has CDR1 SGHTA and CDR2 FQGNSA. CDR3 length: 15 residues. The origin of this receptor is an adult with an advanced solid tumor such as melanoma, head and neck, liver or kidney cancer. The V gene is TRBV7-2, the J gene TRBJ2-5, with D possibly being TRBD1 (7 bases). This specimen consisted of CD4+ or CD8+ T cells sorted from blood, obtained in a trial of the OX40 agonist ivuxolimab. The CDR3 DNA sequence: TGTGCCAGCAGCTCGACAGGGACTGTGGGAGAGACCCAGTACTTC. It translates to CASSSTGTVGETQYF. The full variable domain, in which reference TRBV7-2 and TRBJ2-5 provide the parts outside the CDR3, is GAGVSQSPSNKVTEKGKDVELRCDPISGHTALYWYRQSLGQGLEFLIYFQGNSAPDKSGLPSDRFSAERTGGSVSTLTIQRTQQEDSAVYLCASSSTGTVGETQYFGPGTRLLVL.